This passage covers 21 T cell receptor beta chains from one sample sequenced in a study of blood T cell repertoires in COVID-19. Using immunoSEQ multiplex PCR, the repertoire was profiled, and TCRdb retains in-frame clones only, with some absent. This table holds 150,000 or so clones, around 90% found once. The sequenced sample consisted of PBMCs or T cells enriched from blood (not recorded which). These receptors were obtained from a woman aged 40 to 50 who had been exposed to COVID-19.

This chain joins TRBV7-2 and TRBJ2-7; D may be TRBD1 (6 bases). V lost 7 bases and J 4 bases, leaving 14 bases between the germline ends. Germline assignment: CDR1 SGHTA and CDR2 FQGNSA. The CDR3 covers 13 residues. DNA of the CDR3: TGTGCCAGCACCCAAAACAGGGAATACGAGCAGTACTTC. Translation gives CASTQNREYEQYF.

DNA of the CDR3: TGCGCCAGCACCTCTACTAGCGGGAGAGGAGAGACCCAGTACTTC. Amino acids: CASTSTSGRGETQYF. The chain joins TRBV5-1 to TRBJ2-5; 11 bases agree with TRBD2. The CDR3 is made up of 15 amino acids. Germline CDR1 reads SGHRS; CDR2 reads YFSETQ. V shed 6 bases and J 4 bases; nucleotides not matched to a gene: 8.

The chain links TRBV19 to TRBJ1-2, with D possibly being TRBD1 (6 bases). V was cut by 7 bases and J by 5 bases, with 14 bases left in between. This CDR3 is built from 13 residues. Germline V gives CDR1 LNHDA, CDR2 SQIVND (reference sequence). The DNA for the CDR3 is TGTGCCAGTACCTCGGACAGACATTATGGCTACACCTTC. Residues: CASTSDRHYGYTF. Full variable domain (remainder filled in from reference TRBV19 and TRBJ1-2): DGGITQSPKYLFRKEGQNVTLSCEQNLNHDAMYWYRQDPGQGLRLIYYSQIVNDFQKGDIAEGYSVSREKKESFPLTVTSAQKNPTAFYLCASTSDRHYGYTFGSGTRLTVV.

The chain joins TRBV19 to TRBJ2-2; D remains unclear. The CDR3 has 14 amino acids. In germline, CDR1 is LNHDA, CDR2 SQIVND (reference sequence). Trimming stripped 3 bases from V and 1 base from J, with 6 bases between. CDR3 DNA sequence: TGTGCCAGTAGTATTGGCAAGAACACCGGGGAGCTGTTTTTT. It specifies CASSIGKNTGELFF.

The genes are TRBV5-8 and TRBJ2-5, with D possibly TRBD2 on 6 matching bases. Germline values: CDR1 SGHTS, CDR2 YDEGEE. The V and J ends lost 4 bases and 4 bases respectively, with 14 bases between them. The CDR3 has 14 amino acids. The CDR3 reads CASSPGWGGETQYF. Here the CDR3 DNA reads TGTGCCAGCAGCCCGGGGTGGGGAGGAGAGACCCAGTACTTC.

J is TRBJ1-2 and V is TRBV4-1; D is perhaps TRBD1 (6 bases). The CDR3 has 12 amino acids. The V and J ends lost 4 bases and 5 bases respectively, with 8 bases between them. Per the germline V gene, CDR1 is MGHRA and CDR2 is YSYEKL. The CDR3 region is CASSLRGYGYTF. The CDR3 DNA sequence: TGCGCCAGCAGCCTCAGGGGTTATGGCTACACCTTC.

This chain joins TRBV6-5 and TRBJ2-7; D is possibly TRBD2 (5 bases). V was trimmed by 6 bases and J by 2 bases, leaving 14 bases between them. The germline gives CDR1 MNHEY, CDR2 SVGAGI. CDR3 length: 14 amino acids. CDR3 bases: TGTGCCAGCAGCCGACTTCCCGGGACCTACGAGCAGTACTTC. Protein product: CASSRLPGTYEQYF.

V gene TRBV7-2 combines with J gene TRBJ1-4, with D tentatively TRBD1 (5 bases). CDR3 length: 16 amino acids. The V end was cut by 5 bases, the J end by 0 bases, with 13 bases between. CDR1 and CDR2 from the germline V gene are SGHTA and FQGNSA. CDR3 nucleotide sequence: TGTGCCAGCAGCCTAGGACATACAGCAACTAATGAAAAACTGTTTTTT. It codes for CASSLGHTATNEKLFF. The full variable domain, in which reference TRBV7-2 and TRBJ1-4 provide the parts outside the CDR3, is GAGVSQSPSNKVTEKGKDVELRCDPISGHTALYWYRQSLGQGLEFLIYFQGNSAPDKSGLPSDRFSAERTGGSVSTLTIQRTQQEDSAVYLCASSLGHTATNEKLFFGSGTQLSVL.

The chain recombines TRBV19 with TRBJ1-1, with TRBD1 matching 9 bases. Losses at the gene ends were 5 bases for V and 1 base for J; bases not matched to a gene: 5. Looked up from germline, CDR1 is LNHDA and CDR2 is SQIVND (reference sequence). The CDR3 has 15 amino acids. The CDR3 DNA sequence: TGTGCCAGTAGTTTACAGGGGGCTCCGAACACTGAAGCTTTCTTT. Its protein is CASSLQGAPNTEAFF.

This clone was found once. The chain joins TRBV15 to TRBJ2-1, with 7 bases matching TRBD1. The ends lost 5 bases at V and 9 bases at J; junction bases unmatched: 4. CDR1 is LNHNV and CDR2 is YYDKDF in the germline V gene (reference sequence). CDR3 length equals 12 residues. The CDR3: CATSRGQTEQFF. Written as DNA, the CDR3 is TGTGCCACCAGCCGGGGACAGACTGAGCAGTTCTTC.

The chain uses TRBV5-1 and TRBJ2-4; possibly TRBD1 for D (6 bases). Germline CDR1 and CDR2: SGHRS and YFSETQ. The CDR3 sequence is 13 residues long. The V and J ends lost 0 bases and 7 bases respectively, with 8 bases between them. CDR3 nucleotides: TGCGCCAGCAGCTTGGAGAGGGGGAACATTCAGTACTTC. As protein: CASSLERGNIQYF.

V and J are TRBV18 and TRBJ1-2; D unclear. The CDR3 consists of 17 residues. Germline-derived CDR1 and CDR2 are KGHSH and LQKENI. V was clipped by 2 bases and J by 4 bases, with 20 bases between them. The CDR3 sequence is CASSPSRSGPRVYGYTF. CDR3 nucleotides: TGTGCCAGCTCACCATCCCGGAGTGGCCCTCGTGTCTATGGCTACACCTTC.

This clone appeared once. The gene calls are TRBV5-6 and TRBJ1-1; no clear D gene. Trimming left V 5 bases short and J 6 bases short, with 8 bases between. Looked up from germline, CDR1 is SGHDT and CDR2 is YYEEEE. The CDR3 length is 11 residues. Here the CDR3 DNA reads TGTGCCAGCAGAAGGAGTGCTGAAGCTTTCTTT. Its protein product is CASRRSAEAFF.

This clone was seen a single time. The chain carries TRBV9 and TRBJ1-6; possibly TRBD1 for D (6 bases). Germline V gene lookup returns CDR1 SGDLS and CDR2 YYNGEE. The CDR3 covers 14 residues. Trimming removed 6 bases from V and 10 bases from J, with 17 bases in between. The CDR3 DNA follows: TGTGCCAGCAACGATGGACAGTACCGGTCACCCCTCCACTTT. Translation: CASNDGQYRSPLHF.

This clone was seen more than once but under ten times. The rearrangement joins TRBV19 to TRBJ1-2, with D possibly being TRBD1 (5 bases). Trimming removed 5 bases from V and 5 bases from J, with 15 bases in between. Germline V CDR1 and CDR2: LNHDA, SQIVND (reference sequence). The CDR3 is 14 amino acids. This CDR3 is CASSGPHGGYGYTF. DNA of the CDR3: TGTGCCAGTAGTGGACCCCACGGGGGGTATGGCTACACCTTC.

The chain couples TRBV7-2 to TRBJ2-1, with 10 bases aligning to TRBD2. The V gene's germline CDR1 is SGHTA and CDR2 FQGNSA. The CDR3 has 16 residues. Trimming removed 1 base from V and 9 bases from J; junction bases left unmatched: 9. The CDR3 nucleotides are TGTGCCAGCAGCTTAGGGCTAGCGGGAGATGGTACTGAGCAGTTCTTC. Its translation is CASSLGLAGDGTEQFF.

This clone was observed once. The genes are TRBV2 and TRBJ2-7; tentatively, D is TRBD1 (5 bases). The V gene lost 6 bases and the J gene lost 3 bases, with 12 bases spanning the gap. There are 13 residues in the CDR3. Germline V gene data show CDR1 as SNHLY and CDR2 as FYNNEI. The CDR3 sequence: CASSERGSYEQYF. The CDR3 region has the DNA TGTGCCAGCAGCGAAAGGGGTAGCTACGAGCAGTACTTC.

The chain has TRBV14 and TRBJ1-1; 7 nucleotides agree with TRBD1. This CDR3 has 16 residues. Germline V lookup: CDR1 SGHDN, CDR2 FVKESK. V dropped 0 bases and J dropped 5; count of bases not matched to a gene: 9. The CDR3 sequence is CASSQDRVGGETEAFF. The CDR3 region has the DNA TGTGCCAGCAGCCAAGATAGAGTAGGGGGCGAGACTGAAGCTTTCTTT. The complete variable domain, with remaining parts taken from reference TRBV14 and TRBJ1-1, reads EAGVTQFPSHSVIEKGQTVTLRCDPISGHDNLYWYRRVMGKEIKFLLHFVKESKQDESGMPNNRFLAERTGGTYSTLKVQPAELEDSGVYFCASSQDRVGGETEAFFGQGTRLTVV.

This clone was detected once. The CDR3 coding sequence is TGCGCCAGCAGCCAAGAGGGACAGAGGGACGTACAGTTCTTC. Translating it yields CASSQEGQRDVQFF. The chain joins TRBV4-3 to TRBJ2-1; TRBD1 agrees at 7 bases. Germline loops: CDR1 LGHNA, CDR2 YSLEER. J lost 13 bases, V lost 0 bases, and 9 bases had no gene match. The CDR3 runs to 14 residues.

The genes are TRBV4-3 and TRBJ1-2; 7 nucleotides agree with TRBD1. This CDR3 has 15 residues. Losses at the gene ends were 0 bases for V and 5 bases for J; bases not matched to a gene: 6. The germline CDR1 and CDR2 sequences are LGHNA and YSLEER. CDR3 residues: CASSQENRGEYGYTF. CDR3 in DNA: TGCGCCAGCAGCCAAGAAAACAGGGGAGAATATGGCTACACCTTC.

The chain's CDR3 is CASSLYSSEKLFF. As DNA, the CDR3 is TGTGCCAGCAGCTTGTACTCGAGTGAAAAACTGTTTTTT. The chain couples TRBV5-6 to TRBJ1-4; no firm D call. Trimming took 1 base from V and 7 from J, leaving 8 bases between them. Germline V CDR1 and CDR2: SGHDT, YYEEEE. CDR3 length: 13 amino acids.